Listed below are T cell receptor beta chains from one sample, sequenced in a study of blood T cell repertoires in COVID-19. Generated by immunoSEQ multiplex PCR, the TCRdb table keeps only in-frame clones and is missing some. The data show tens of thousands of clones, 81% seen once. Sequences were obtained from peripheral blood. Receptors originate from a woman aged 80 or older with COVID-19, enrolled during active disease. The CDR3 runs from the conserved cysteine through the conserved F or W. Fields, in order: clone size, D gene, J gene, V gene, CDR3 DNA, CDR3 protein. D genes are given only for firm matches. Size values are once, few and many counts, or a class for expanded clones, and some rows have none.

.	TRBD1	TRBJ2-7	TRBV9	TGTGCCAGCAGCCTTTGGGACAGCTACGAGCAGTACTTC	CASSLWDSYEQYF
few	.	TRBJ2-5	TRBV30	TGTGCCTGGAGCGAATCCGGAGAGACCCAGTACTTC	CAWSESGETQYF
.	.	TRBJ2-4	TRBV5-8	TGTGCCAGCAGCCTAGTGGGTGGCGGCAACATTCAGTACTTC	CASSLVGGGNIQYF
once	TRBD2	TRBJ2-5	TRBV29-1	TGCAGCGTGGACGGGAGGGCCGGAGAGACCCAGTACTTC	CSVDGRAGETQYF
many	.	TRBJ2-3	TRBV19	TGTGCCAGTAGTATGCTCCCCGGAGATACGCAGTATTTT	CASSMLPGDTQYF
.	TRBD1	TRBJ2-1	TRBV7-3	TGTGCCAGCAGCTTTAAGCCGGGACAGGGGATTAATGAGCAGTTCTTC	CASSFKPGQGINEQFF
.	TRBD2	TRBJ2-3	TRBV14	TGTGCCAGCAGCCCCGGACTAGCGGCTAGCACAGATACGCAGTATTTT	CASSPGLAASTDTQYF
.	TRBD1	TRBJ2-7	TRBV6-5	TGTGCCAGCAACACCTACAGGGGTGGCCACGAGCAGTACTTC	CASNTYRGGHEQYF
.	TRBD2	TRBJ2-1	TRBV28	TGTGCCAGCAGGCCAACTAGCGGCCCTGGGGTCTACAATGAGCAGTTCTTC	CASRPTSGPGVYNEQFF
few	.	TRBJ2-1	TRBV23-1	TGCGCCAGCAGTCATCAGGGGCTTGGGTACAATGAGCAGTTCTTC	CASSHQGLGYNEQFF
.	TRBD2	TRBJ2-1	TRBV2	TGTGCCACCAAGGGACTAGCGGTCGGGGAGCAGTTCTTC	CATKGLAVGEQFF
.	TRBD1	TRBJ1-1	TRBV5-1	TGCGCCAGCAGCCCGGGGACAGTCCTAATGAACACTGAAGCTTTCTTT	CASSPGTVLMNTEAFF